This TCR beta chain was captured by sequencing in a study of blood T cell repertoires in COVID-19. Study details: Samples came from the United States, Italy and Spain, spanning acute and convalescent COVID-19. In each case, the material was cDNA or gDNA derived from T cells, B-cell-depleted T cells, or PBMCs.

Patients of the Seattle cohort, enrolled during active infection, were followed longitudinally. This clone appeared once. Germline assignment: CDR1 LNHDA and CDR2 SQIVND (reference sequence). The CDR3 is 17 residues long. Trimming removed 1 base from V and 8 bases from J; junction bases left unmatched: 8. How the authors handled the data: Nucleated cell counts were estimated from reference gene primer amplification. TCRdb's copy holds only in-frame clones and misses some; the assay was immunoSEQ multiplex PCR. The V and J calls and clone size come from that table; D and trimming were worked out from the DNA. The table shows about 230,000 clones, with under 90% occurring only once.

This sequence joins TRBV19 and TRBJ1-4, with 12 bases identical to TRBD1. The receptor was isolated from a man aged 45-65 years with COVID-19, enrolled during active disease. Sequencing was done on a sample of peripheral blood. DNA for the CDR3: TGTGCCAGTAGTATAGGAGGGACAGGGGGCTTCAAAGAAAAACTGTTTTTT. This translates into CASSIGGTGGFKEKLFF.